This T cell receptor (beta chain) was captured by sequencing in a study of CD8+ T cells in alopecia areata. Treatment reported: oral pan-JAK inhibitor, 5-10 mg twice daily. Researchers picked out CD4+ and CD8+ T cells from PBMCs by sorting. The authors extracted RNA and reverse transcribed it into cDNA as the sequencing template. The repertoire was sequenced with immunoSEQ multiplex PCR; TCRdb's copy has only in-frame clones and lacks some. The sample shows hundreds of thousands of clones, over 45% of them seen only once. The length of the CDR3 is 14 residues. The J segment lost 6 bases and the V segment lost 2 bases, leaving 4 bases of the junction unmatched. Germline V gives CDR1 SGHRS, CDR2 YFSETQ. Study-level findings and limits: Persistence in scalp and blood during tofacitinib was observed for many expanded lesional clones. More clonal than normal scalp was lesional scalp, particularly alopecia totalis/universalis. Tofacitinib significantly decreased scalp clonality and expanded CD8+ clones among top 100.

This clone has ten or more counts. The target antigen is unknown. The starting material was CD4+ T cells sorted from blood, obtained around week 53, from a patient treated with tofacitinib. The receptor was isolated from a human donor with alopecia areata. V and J are TRBV5-1 and TRBJ2-3; 9 nucleotides line up with TRBD1. CDR3 bases: TGCGCCAGCAGCTTAGGGACAGGGTCCGATACGCAGTATTTT. It translates to CASSLGTGSDTQYF.